The 19 T cell receptor beta chains presented below share a single source sample, sequenced in a study of blood T cell repertoires in COVID-19. Produced via immunoSEQ multiplex PCR; TCRdb's table is partial and in-frame only. The sample contains tens of thousands of clones, 79% of which appear only once. The sample comprised peripheral blood. The receptors derive from a man aged 55 to 70 with acute or convalescent COVID-19.

The chain is built from TRBV5-4 and TRBJ2-1; possibly TRBD2 for D (6 bases). Germline V gene sequence: CDR1 SGHNT, CDR2 YYREEE (reference sequence). The CDR3 contains 15 residues. V lost 4 bases and J 0 bases, leaving 11 bases between the germline ends. CDR3 region: CASSPLAVSYNEQFF. CDR3 sequence (DNA): TGTGCCAGCAGCCCCTTAGCGGTCTCCTACAATGAGCAGTTCTTC.

This clone was detected a few times. The V and J genes are TRBV13 and TRBJ2-1; 7 positions agree with TRBD1. Germline CDR1 reads PRHDT; CDR2 reads FYEKMQ (reference sequence). This CDR3 is built from 16 residues. Germline trimming cut 4 bases from V and 3 bases from J; bases unmatched to any gene: 9. The CDR3, as DNA: TGTGCCAGCAGCTCCGAGACAGGGCTAAACTACAATGAGCAGTTCTTC. Amino acid sequence: CASSSETGLNYNEQFF. The full variable domain, completed using reference TRBV13 and TRBJ2-1, is AAGVIQSPRHLIKEKRETATLKCYPIPRHDTVYWYQQGPGQDPQFLISFYEKMQSDKGSIPDRFSAQQFSDYHSELNMSSLELGDSALYFCASSSETGLNYNEQFFGPGTRLTVL.

This clone has just a few counts. The chain joins TRBV6-2 or TRBV6-3 to TRBJ2-1; D possibly corresponds to TRBD1 (5 bases). Germline lookup yields CDR1 MNHEY and CDR2 SVGEGT. Trimming pared 5 bases from V and 5 bases from J, leaving 19 bases between. The CDR3 loop spans 16 amino acids. The CDR3 protein is CASSKMGRGRDNEQFF. The DNA of the CDR3 is TGTGCCAGCAGTAAAATGGGAAGAGGCAGGGACAATGAGCAGTTCTTC.

The genes are TRBV24-1 and TRBJ1-1, with D perhaps TRBD1 (5 bases). The CDR3 runs 15 residues. Trimming took 7 bases from V and 0 from J, leaving 14 bases between them. Germline values: CDR1 KGHDR, CDR2 SFDVKD. The CDR3 DNA reads TGTGCCACCAGATCCAATCAGGGAATGAACACTGAAGCTTTCTTT. Translation: CATRSNQGMNTEAFF.

This rearrangement joins TRBV9 to TRBJ1-5, with D perhaps TRBD1 (5 bases). V dropped 1 base and J dropped 0 bases, with 8 bases sitting between them. The V gene's germline CDR1 is SGDLS and CDR2 YYNGEE. This CDR3 has 15 amino acids. The DNA for the CDR3 is TGTGCCAGCAGCGTAAGACAGAATAGCAATCAGCCCCAGCATTTT. It is translated as CASSVRQNSNQPQHF. The full variable domain, with the rest looked up from reference TRBV9 and TRBJ1-5, is DSGVTQTPKHLITATGQRVTLRCSPRSGDLSVYWYQQSLDQGLQFLIQYYNGEERAKGNILERFSAQQFPDLHSELNLSSLELGDSALYFCASSVRQNSNQPQHFGDGTRLSIL.

The V gene is TRBV11-2, the J gene TRBJ2-7; D perhaps matches TRBD2 (6 bases). CDR3 size: 13 residues. V was shortened by 5 bases and J by 5 bases, with 13 bases between the two germline ends. Germline values: CDR1 SGHAT, CDR2 FQNNGV. CDR3 nucleotide sequence: TGTGCCAGCAGCCTTGTGTGGGGGGACGAGCAGTACTTC. It codes for CASSLVWGDEQYF.

This chain uses TRBV6-4 with TRBJ2-2; maybe TRBD2 (5 bases). Germline lookup yields CDR1 MRHNA and CDR2 SNTAGT. CDR3 size: 12 residues. V was clipped by 6 bases and J by 6 bases, with 8 bases between them. The CDR3 sequence is CASSGIAGELFF. CDR3 nucleotide sequence: TGTGCCAGCAGCGGGATAGCCGGGGAGCTGTTTTTT.

This chain joins TRBV19 and TRBJ1-1, with unresolved D. Germline V gene data show CDR1 as LNHDA and CDR2 as SQIVND (reference sequence). V lost 3 bases and J lost 9, with 14 bases in between. The CDR3 is 13 amino acids. CDR3 protein: CASSILGREKAFF. The CDR3 DNA follows: TGTGCCAGTAGTATTTTGGGAAGGGAGAAAGCTTTCTTT.

This clone was counted a few times. The chain couples TRBV4-1 to TRBJ2-3; D perhaps matches TRBD1 (5 bases). Per the germline V gene, CDR1 is MGHRA and CDR2 is YSYEKL. CDR3 length: 15 amino acids. The V end was cut by 5 bases, the J end by 0 bases, with 12 bases between. CDR3 region: CASSFRQSSTDTQYF. The DNA of the CDR3 is TGCGCCAGCAGCTTCCGACAGTCTAGCACAGATACGCAGTATTTT.

This clone was seen a handful of times. The V call is TRBV5-1, the J call TRBJ2-2; 10 nucleotides align to TRBD1. This CDR3 has 16 amino acids. The germline V gene encodes CDR1 SGHRS and CDR2 YFSETQ. With V trimmed by 3 bases and J by 3 bases, 5 bases remained unmatched. The CDR3 loop reads CASSSTGTGDTGELFF. Written as DNA, the CDR3 is TGCGCCAGCAGCTCCACCGGGACAGGGGACACCGGGGAGCTGTTTTTT.

The chain has TRBV29-1 and TRBJ2-7; 9 bases fit TRBD1. The CDR3 covers 14 residues. The J segment lost 5 bases and the V segment lost 6 bases, leaving 11 bases of the junction unmatched. The germline V gene encodes CDR1 SQVTM and CDR2 ANQGSEA. The CDR3: CSVSRDRAFHEQYF. The CDR3 DNA reads as TGCAGCGTATCCCGGGACAGGGCGTTTCACGAGCAGTACTTC.

This CDR3 is CASSVQGDTEAFF. In DNA, the CDR3 is TGTGCCAGCAGTGTACAGGGAGACACTGAAGCTTTCTTT. The gene calls are TRBV7-6 and TRBJ1-1; D perhaps matches TRBD1 (6 bases). Germline V gene data show CDR1 as SGHVS and CDR2 as FNYEAQ. The CDR3 runs to 13 residues. Deletions cut 6 bases from V and 3 bases from J, with 11 bases between. Supplemented by reference TRBV7-6 and TRBJ1-1, the full variable domain reads GAGVSQSPRYKVTKRGQDVALRCDPISGHVSLYWYRQALGQGPEFLTYFNYEAQQDKSGLPNDRFSAERPEGSISTLTIQRTEQRDSAMYRCASSVQGDTEAFFGQGTRLTVV.

V and J are TRBV11-2 and TRBJ1-4; possibly TRBD1 for D (5 bases). The CDR3 is 14 residues long. Germline loops: CDR1 SGHAT, CDR2 FQNNGV. V lost 5 bases and J 6 bases, leaving 13 bases between the germline ends. The CDR3 loop is CASSPWGLDEKLFF. As DNA, the CDR3 is TGTGCCAGCAGCCCTTGGGGACTAGATGAAAAACTGTTTTTT.

The chain joins TRBV5-8 to TRBJ2-1; TRBD2 matches 8 bases. This CDR3 has 15 amino acids. V was clipped by 2 bases and J by 2 bases; unmatched bases: 3. In germline, CDR1 is SGHTS, CDR2 YDEGEE. The CDR3 nucleotides are TGTGCCAGCAGCTTCCAAGCGGGAGCCTACAATGAGCAGTTCTTC. Translation: CASSFQAGAYNEQFF. Together with reference TRBV5-8 and TRBJ2-1, the CDR3 gives the full variable domain: EAGVTQSPTHLIKTRGQQATLRCSPISGHTSVYWYQQALGLGLQFLLWYDEGEERNRGNFPPRFSGRQFPNYSSELNVNALELEDSALYLCASSFQAGAYNEQFFGPGTRLTVL.

This chain links TRBV3-1 (or the pseudogene TRBV3-2) with TRBJ1-1; 7 nucleotides match TRBD1. Germline CDR1 LGHDT, CDR2 YNNKEL (reference sequence). The CDR3 totals 13 residues. The trim removed 5 bases at V and 11 bases at J, leaving 11 bases unmatched. The CDR3: CASSDDRAEMAFF. The CDR3 region has the DNA TGTGCCAGCAGCGACGACAGGGCTGAAATGGCTTTCTTT.

The chain combines TRBV7-3 with TRBJ2-2; D may be TRBD2 (5 bases). V gave up 5 bases and J gave up 3 bases, with 16 bases separating them. The V gene's germline CDR1 is SGHTA and CDR2 FQGTGA. The CDR3 is 16 amino acids. CDR3 amino acids: CASSPLALYDTGELFF. CDR3 nucleotides: TGTGCCAGCAGCCCTTTAGCGCTCTATGACACCGGGGAGCTGTTTTTT.

The rearrangement links TRBV28 to TRBJ1-2, with a weak D call TRBD1 (6 bases). V was shortened by 6 bases and J by 5 bases, with 13 bases between the two germline ends. CDR3 length: 13 residues. Germline CDR1 and CDR2: MDHEN and SYDVKM. The CDR3 sequence: CASRMTGSYGYTF. The CDR3 DNA is TGTGCCAGCAGAATGACAGGCTCGTATGGCTACACCTTC.

The chain links TRBV11-1 to TRBJ2-1; 8 nucleotides match TRBD2. The germline CDR1 and CDR2 sequences are SGHAT and FQDESV (reference sequence). The CDR3 has 15 amino acids. J was trimmed by 4 bases and V by 5 bases; bases with no gene match: 7. The CDR3 loop reads CASSLLAEQYNEQFF. As DNA, the CDR3 is TGTGCCAGCAGCCTACTAGCGGAACAATACAATGAGCAGTTCTTC.

This chain uses TRBV5-1 with TRBJ1-6; D unclear. Germline V gives CDR1 SGHRS, CDR2 YFSETQ. Trimming cost V 0 bases and J 9 bases, with 13 bases left between them. This CDR3 comprises 15 residues. CDR3 in amino acids: CASSLGVTGGSPLHF. The CDR3 DNA reads TGCGCCAGCAGCTTGGGGGTAACGGGAGGTTCACCCCTCCACTTT.